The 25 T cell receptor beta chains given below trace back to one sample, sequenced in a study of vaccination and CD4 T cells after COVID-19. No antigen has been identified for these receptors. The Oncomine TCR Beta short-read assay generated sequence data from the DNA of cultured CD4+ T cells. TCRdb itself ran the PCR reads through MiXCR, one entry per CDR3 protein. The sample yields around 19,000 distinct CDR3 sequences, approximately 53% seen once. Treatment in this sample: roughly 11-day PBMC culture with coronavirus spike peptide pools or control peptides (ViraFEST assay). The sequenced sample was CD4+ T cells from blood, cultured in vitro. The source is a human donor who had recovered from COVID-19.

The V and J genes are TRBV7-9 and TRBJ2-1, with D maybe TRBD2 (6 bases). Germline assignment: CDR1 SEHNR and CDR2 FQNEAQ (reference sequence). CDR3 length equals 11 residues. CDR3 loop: CSGVGGNEQFF. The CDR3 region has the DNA TGTTCGGGAGTAGGTGGGAATGAGCAGTTCTTC.

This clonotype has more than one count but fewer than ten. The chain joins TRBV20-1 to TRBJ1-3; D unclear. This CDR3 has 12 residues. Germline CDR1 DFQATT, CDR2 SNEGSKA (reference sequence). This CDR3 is CSTIFSGNTIYF. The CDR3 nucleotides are TGCAGCACGATCTTCTCTGGAAACACCATATATTTT.

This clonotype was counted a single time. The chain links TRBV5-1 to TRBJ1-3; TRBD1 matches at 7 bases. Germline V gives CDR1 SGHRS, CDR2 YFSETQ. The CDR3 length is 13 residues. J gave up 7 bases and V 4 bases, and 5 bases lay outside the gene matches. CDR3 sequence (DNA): TGCGCCAGCAGCGGAACGACAGGGAACACCATATATTTT. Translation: CASSGTTGNTIYF.

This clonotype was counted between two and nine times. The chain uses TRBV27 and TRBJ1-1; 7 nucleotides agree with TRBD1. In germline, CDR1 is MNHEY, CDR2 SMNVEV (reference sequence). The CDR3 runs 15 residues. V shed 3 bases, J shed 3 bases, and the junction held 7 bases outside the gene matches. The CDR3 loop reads CASSFPRQGDTEAFF. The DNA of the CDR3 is TGTGCCAGCAGTTTCCCCAGACAGGGTGACACTGAAGCTTTCTTT.

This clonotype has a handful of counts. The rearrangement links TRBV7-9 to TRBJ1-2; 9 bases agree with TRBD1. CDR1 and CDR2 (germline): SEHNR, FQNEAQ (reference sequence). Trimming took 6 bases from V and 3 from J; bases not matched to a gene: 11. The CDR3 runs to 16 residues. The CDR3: CASSSSDRGLHYGYTF. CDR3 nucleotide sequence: TGTGCCAGCAGTTCGTCCGACAGGGGGTTACACTATGGCTACACCTTC.

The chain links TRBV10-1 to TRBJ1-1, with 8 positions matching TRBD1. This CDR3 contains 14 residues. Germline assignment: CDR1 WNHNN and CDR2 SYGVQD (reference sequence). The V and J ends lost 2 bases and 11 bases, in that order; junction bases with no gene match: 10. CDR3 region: CASSEAGQGLQAFF. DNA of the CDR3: TGCGCCAGCAGTGAGGCTGGACAGGGCCTGCAGGCTTTCTTT.

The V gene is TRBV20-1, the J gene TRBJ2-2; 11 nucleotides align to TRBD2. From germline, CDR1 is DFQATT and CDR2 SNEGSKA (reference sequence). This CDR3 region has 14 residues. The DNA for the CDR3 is TGCGGAGCCTTAGCGGGAGGGCGGACCGGGGAGCTGTTTTTT. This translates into CGALAGGRTGELFF.

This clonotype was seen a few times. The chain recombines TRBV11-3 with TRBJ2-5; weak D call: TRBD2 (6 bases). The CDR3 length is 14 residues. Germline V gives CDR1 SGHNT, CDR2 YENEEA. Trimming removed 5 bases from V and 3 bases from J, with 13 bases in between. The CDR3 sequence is CASSAARGEETQYF. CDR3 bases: TGTGCCAGCAGCGCCGCGCGGGGCGAAGAGACCCAGTACTTC.

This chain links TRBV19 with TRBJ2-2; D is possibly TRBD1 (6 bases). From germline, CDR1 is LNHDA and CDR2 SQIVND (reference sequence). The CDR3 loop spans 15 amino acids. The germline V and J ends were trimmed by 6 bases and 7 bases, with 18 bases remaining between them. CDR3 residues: CASSNRDTVRGELFF. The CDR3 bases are TGTGCCAGTAGCAACCGGGACACAGTCCGCGGGGAGCTGTTTTTT.

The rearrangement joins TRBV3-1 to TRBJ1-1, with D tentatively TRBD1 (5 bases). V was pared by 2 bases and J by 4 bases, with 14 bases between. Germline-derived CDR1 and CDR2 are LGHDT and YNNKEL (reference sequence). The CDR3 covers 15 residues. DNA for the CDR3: TGTGCCAGCAGCCAAAGATGGGGGGGGACCACTGAAGCTTTCTTT. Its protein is CASSQRWGGTTEAFF.

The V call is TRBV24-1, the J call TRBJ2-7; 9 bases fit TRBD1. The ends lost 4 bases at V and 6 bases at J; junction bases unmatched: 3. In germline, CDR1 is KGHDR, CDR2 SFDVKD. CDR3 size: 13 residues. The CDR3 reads CATSEGTGIEQYF. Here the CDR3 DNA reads TGTGCCACCAGTGAGGGGACAGGGATCGAGCAGTACTTC.

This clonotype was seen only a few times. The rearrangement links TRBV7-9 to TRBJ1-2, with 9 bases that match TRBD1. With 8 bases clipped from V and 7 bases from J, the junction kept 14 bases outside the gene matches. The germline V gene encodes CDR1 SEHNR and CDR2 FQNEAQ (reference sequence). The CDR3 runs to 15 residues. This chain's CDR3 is CASARGGQGDSGYTF. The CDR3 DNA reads TGTGCCAGCGCCCGAGGGGGACAGGGTGATTCTGGCTACACCTTC.

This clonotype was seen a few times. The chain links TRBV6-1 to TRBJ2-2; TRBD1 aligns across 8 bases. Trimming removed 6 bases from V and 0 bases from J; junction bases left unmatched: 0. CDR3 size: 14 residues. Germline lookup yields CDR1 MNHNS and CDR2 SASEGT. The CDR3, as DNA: TGTGCCAGCAGGGACAGGGCGAACACCGGGGAGCTGTTTTTT. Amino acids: CASRDRANTGELFF.

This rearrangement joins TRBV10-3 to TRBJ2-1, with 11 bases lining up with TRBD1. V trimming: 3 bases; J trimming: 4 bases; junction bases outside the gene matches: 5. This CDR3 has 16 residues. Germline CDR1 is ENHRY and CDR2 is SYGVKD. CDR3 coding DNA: TGTGCCATCAGTGACTCGGGACAGGGGGTTTACAATGAGCAGTTCTTC. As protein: CAISDSGQGVYNEQFF.

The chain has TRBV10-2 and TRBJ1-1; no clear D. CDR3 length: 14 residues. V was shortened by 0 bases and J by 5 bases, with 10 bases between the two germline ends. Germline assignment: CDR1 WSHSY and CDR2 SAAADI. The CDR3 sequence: CASSESTWETEAFF. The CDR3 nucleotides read TGCGCCAGCAGTGAGTCAACATGGGAGACTGAAGCTTTCTTT.

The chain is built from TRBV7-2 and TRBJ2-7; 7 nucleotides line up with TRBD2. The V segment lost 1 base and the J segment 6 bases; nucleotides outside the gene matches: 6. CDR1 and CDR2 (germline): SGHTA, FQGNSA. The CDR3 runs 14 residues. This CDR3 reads CASSLGGSSVEQYF. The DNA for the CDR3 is TGTGCCAGCAGCTTAGGCGGGAGTTCAGTCGAGCAGTACTTC.

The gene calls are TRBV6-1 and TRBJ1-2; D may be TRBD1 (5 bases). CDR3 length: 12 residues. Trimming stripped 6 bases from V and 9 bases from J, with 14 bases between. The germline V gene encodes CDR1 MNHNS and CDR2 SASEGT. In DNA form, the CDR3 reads TGTGCCAGCAGAGACGGGGGTGGGCGCTACACCTTC. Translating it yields CASRDGGGRYTF.

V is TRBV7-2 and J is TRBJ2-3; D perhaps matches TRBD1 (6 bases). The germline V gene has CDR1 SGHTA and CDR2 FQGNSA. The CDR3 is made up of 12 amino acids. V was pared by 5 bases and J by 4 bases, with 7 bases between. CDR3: CASSAGADTQYF. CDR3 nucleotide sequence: TGTGCCAGCAGCGCAGGGGCAGATACGCAGTATTTT.

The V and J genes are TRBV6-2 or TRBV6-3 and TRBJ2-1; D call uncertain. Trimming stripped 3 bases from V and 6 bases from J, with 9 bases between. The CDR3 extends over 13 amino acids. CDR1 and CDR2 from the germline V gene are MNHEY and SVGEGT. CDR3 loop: CASSYAGPNEQFF. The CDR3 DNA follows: TGTGCCAGCAGTTATGCAGGACCCAATGAGCAGTTCTTC.

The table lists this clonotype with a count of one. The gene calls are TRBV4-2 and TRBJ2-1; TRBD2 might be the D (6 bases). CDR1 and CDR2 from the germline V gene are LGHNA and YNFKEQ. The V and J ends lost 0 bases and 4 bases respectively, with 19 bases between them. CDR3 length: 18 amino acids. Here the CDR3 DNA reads TGTGCCAGCAGCCAAGAGCCCGGGGCGGGACTGGGATACAATGAGCAGTTCTTC. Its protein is CASSQEPGAGLGYNEQFF.

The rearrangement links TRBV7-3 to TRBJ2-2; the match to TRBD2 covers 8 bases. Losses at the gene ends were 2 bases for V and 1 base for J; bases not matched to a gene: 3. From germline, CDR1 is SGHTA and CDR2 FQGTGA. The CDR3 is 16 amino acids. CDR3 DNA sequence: TGTGCCAGCAGCTTACAAGGGACTAGGAACACCGGGGAGCTGTTTTTT. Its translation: CASSLQGTRNTGELFF.

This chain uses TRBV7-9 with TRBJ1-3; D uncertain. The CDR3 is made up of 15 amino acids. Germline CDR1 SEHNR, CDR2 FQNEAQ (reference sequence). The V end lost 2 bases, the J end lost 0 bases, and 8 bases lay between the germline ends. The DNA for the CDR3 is TGTGCCAGCAGCTTAACAGCATACTCTGGAAACACCATATATTTT. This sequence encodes CASSLTAYSGNTIYF.

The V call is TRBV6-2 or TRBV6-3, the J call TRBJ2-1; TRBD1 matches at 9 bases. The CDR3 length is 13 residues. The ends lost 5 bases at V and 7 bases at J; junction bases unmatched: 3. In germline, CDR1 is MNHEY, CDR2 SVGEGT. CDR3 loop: CASSPQGANEQFF. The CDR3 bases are TGTGCCAGCAGTCCACAGGGGGCGAATGAGCAGTTCTTC.

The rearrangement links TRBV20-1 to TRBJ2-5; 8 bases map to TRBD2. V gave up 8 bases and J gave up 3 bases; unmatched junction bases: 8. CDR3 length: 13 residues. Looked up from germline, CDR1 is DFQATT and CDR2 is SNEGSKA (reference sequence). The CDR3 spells CSFSGIAEETQYF. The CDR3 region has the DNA TGCAGTTTTAGCGGGATTGCCGAAGAGACCCAGTACTTC.

The chain's CDR3 is CAWSRGGGVVQTQYF. CDR3 in DNA: TGTGCCTGGAGTCGGGGAGGGGGTGTTGTGCAGACCCAGTACTTC. V gene TRBV30 combines with J gene TRBJ2-5, with D tentatively TRBD2 (7 bases). The CDR3 sequence is 15 residues long. V was clipped by 2 bases and J by 6 bases, with 19 bases between them. Germline CDR1 and CDR2: GTSNPN and SVGIG (reference sequence).